This TCR beta chain was identified during a study of blood T cell repertoires in COVID-19. At the level of the study: The samples span acute and convalescent COVID-19 from the United States, Italy and Spain. PBMCs, B-cell-depleted T cells, or T cells provided the cDNA or gDNA that made up the material.

As processed by the authors: Using reference gene primer amplification, nucleated cell counts were estimated. Profiling relied on immunoSEQ multiplex PCR, and the TCRdb table lists in-frame clones only, not all of them. V and J calls and clone size are given by that table; D and trimming were obtained from the DNA. The sample yields approximately 150,000 clones, roughly 86% seen once. Germline CDR1 SEHNR, CDR2 FQNEAQ (reference sequence). Trimming left V 5 bases short and J 2 bases short, with 6 bases between. This CDR3 is 12 amino acids long. The clonotype originates from a woman aged 60-70 years with acute or convalescent COVID-19. This chain uses TRBV7-9 with TRBJ2-5; no clear D gene. Sequencing used peripheral blood. The CDR3 protein is CASSPSQETQYF. For the CDR3, the DNA is TGTGCCAGCAGCCCGTCTCAAGAGACCCAGTACTTC.